What follows are 16 T cell receptor beta chains derived from one specimen sequenced in a study of blood T cell repertoires in COVID-19 (TCRdb year 2020). The library was prepared using the immunoSEQ multiplex PCR assay. TCRdb obtained this table from immuneACCESS and retained in-frame rearrangements with V and J assigned. These tables miss some clones; where compared with another copy, unresolved V genes account for less than half of the shortfall, and the remainder is unexplained. The sample profile shows about 250,000 clones; roughly four fifths of them were found once. About 8.1% of the sample goes to the ten largest clones. The source material was peripheral blood. The origin of the receptors is a man older than 75 with acute or convalescent COVID-19.

The chain joins TRBV9 to TRBJ2-6, with D uncertain. This CDR3 is 14 amino acids long. Per the germline V gene, CDR1 is SGDLS and CDR2 is YYNGEE. Trimming left V 6 bases short and J 0 bases short, with 7 bases between. Written as DNA, the CDR3 is TGTGCCAGCATGCGAGACTCTGGGGCCAACGTCCTGACTTTC. Translating it yields CASMRDSGANVLTF.

CDR3 protein: CASKYRTEGNSPLHF. Here the CDR3 DNA reads TGCGCCAGCAAGTATCGGACTGAAGGTAATTCACCCCTCCACTTT. The chain employs TRBV10-1 and TRBJ1-6; no firm D call. Germline CDR1 reads WNHNN; CDR2 reads SYGVQD (reference sequence). V was cut by 7 bases and J by 6 bases, with 16 bases left in between. This CDR3 contains 15 residues.

The V and J genes are TRBV19 and TRBJ2-3; possibly TRBD1 for D (5 bases). Per germline, CDR1 LNHDA and CDR2 SQIVND (reference sequence). Trimming cost V 1 base and J 5 bases, with 13 bases left between them. This CDR3 comprises 15 residues. The CDR3: CASSIVGQGQDTQYF. The CDR3 DNA is TGTGCCAGTAGTATAGTCGGGCAGGGCCAAGATACGCAGTATTTT.

The rearrangement joins TRBV6-5 to TRBJ1-1; D might be TRBD1 (6 bases). In germline, CDR1 is MNHEY, CDR2 SVGAGI. The CDR3 length is 15 residues. Trimming stripped 0 bases from V and 6 bases from J, with 14 bases between. The CDR3 sequence is CASSYSNRAGAEAFF. The CDR3 region has the DNA TGTGCCAGCAGTTACTCGAACAGGGCTGGGGCTGAAGCTTTCTTT.

The CDR3 region is CAISPGQTEAFF. In DNA form, the CDR3 reads TGTGCCATCAGCCCGGGACAGACCGAAGCTTTCTTT. The genes are TRBV10-3 and TRBJ1-1, with 7 bases lining up with TRBD1. The junction had 6 bases not matched to a gene; V was cut back by 6 bases and J by 8 bases. Germline V gene data show CDR1 as ENHRY and CDR2 as SYGVKD. This CDR3 region has 12 residues.

As DNA, the CDR3 is TGTGCCATCAGGGAACAGGTCAATGAGCAGTTCTTC. This gives the protein CAIREQVNEQFF. The chain employs TRBV10-3 and TRBJ2-1; TRBD1 is a possible D gene (5 bases). There are 12 residues in the CDR3. V lost 6 bases and J 6 bases, leaving 9 bases between the germline ends. CDR1 and CDR2 (germline): ENHRY, SYGVKD.

The rearrangement links TRBV7-9 to TRBJ1-4; the match to TRBD1 covers 9 bases. Germline trimming cut 1 base from V and 7 bases from J; bases unmatched to any gene: 10. The CDR3 has 17 residues. Germline lookup yields CDR1 SEHNR and CDR2 FQNEAQ (reference sequence). The CDR3 spells CASSLGQGGLRSEKLFF. CDR3 sequence (DNA): TGTGCCAGCAGCTTAGGACAGGGGGGCCTGAGGAGTGAAAAACTGTTTTTT.

Remarks on this clone: Other DNA sequences from this sample encode an identical CDR3 as well. V gene TRBV18 combines with J gene TRBJ2-2; D is perhaps TRBD1 (6 bases). Germline V CDR1 and CDR2: KGHSH, LQKENI. The CDR3 loop spans 13 amino acids. V lost 3 bases and J 6 bases, leaving 8 bases between the germline ends. CDR3 bases: TGTGCCAGCTCACCCAGGGGTTCCGGGGAGCTGTTTTTT. This encodes CASSPRGSGELFF.

The chain couples TRBV3-1 (or the pseudogene TRBV3-2) to TRBJ2-2; tentatively, D is TRBD1 (5 bases). Germline-derived CDR1 and CDR2 are LGHDT and YNNKEL (reference sequence). V lost 5 bases to trimming and J lost 2 bases, with 15 bases between them. This CDR3 contains 16 residues. In nucleotides, the CDR3 is TGTGCCAGCAGCAGACAGTCATCTCCTAACACCGGGGAGCTGTTTTTT. Protein sequence: CASSRQSSPNTGELFF.

This clone was seen once. This chain links TRBV18 with TRBJ1-6; D is ambiguous. The CDR3 runs 15 residues. Germline-derived CDR1 and CDR2 are KGHSH and LQKENI. V lost 3 bases, J lost 5 bases, and 11 bases lay in between. The CDR3 DNA is TGTGCCAGCTCACCGGAGGCCCTTGATAATTCACCCCTCCACTTT. This translates into CASSPEALDNSPLHF.

The CDR3 loop reads CASSYDRGNRGYTF. DNA for the CDR3: TGTGCCAGCAGCTATGACAGGGGAAATCGTGGCTACACCTTC. This chain uses TRBV7-2 with TRBJ1-2; 8 bases are a match to TRBD1. CDR1 SGHTA and CDR2 FQGNSA come from the germline V gene. The V segment lost 4 bases and the J segment 7 bases; nucleotides outside the gene matches: 8. The CDR3 runs to 14 residues.

The gene calls are TRBV4-2 and TRBJ2-1; 9 nucleotides match TRBD2. V shed 0 bases and J 4 bases; nucleotides not matched to a gene: 4. CDR3 size: 16 residues. Germline values: CDR1 LGHNA, CDR2 YNFKEQ. Here the CDR3 DNA reads TGTGCCAGCAGCCAAGAAGGGAGCGGGGGGTACAATGAGCAGTTCTTC. Amino acids: CASSQEGSGGYNEQFF.

V and J are TRBV11-3 and TRBJ1-2; tentative D call: TRBD1 (6 bases). Looked up from germline, CDR1 is SGHNT and CDR2 is YENEEA. The germline V and J ends were trimmed by 8 bases and 0 bases, with 19 bases remaining between them. The CDR3 is made up of 16 amino acids. This chain's CDR3 is CASGGGRTIANYGYTF. CDR3 coding DNA: TGTGCCAGCGGGGGGGGCAGAACCATAGCTAACTATGGCTACACCTTC.

The chain joins TRBV3-1 (or the pseudogene TRBV3-2) to TRBJ2-7; a possible D gene is TRBD2 (6 bases). Trimming left V 0 bases short and J 3 bases short, with 12 bases between. The CDR3 runs to 15 residues. The germline V gene encodes CDR1 LGHDT and CDR2 YNNKEL (reference sequence). CDR3 sequence reads: CASSQDRGAIYEQYF. The CDR3 DNA reads TGTGCCAGCAGCCAAGATCGCGGGGCAATCTACGAGCAGTACTTC.

V and J are TRBV5-1 and TRBJ2-1; 10 nucleotides match TRBD2. CDR3 length: 15 amino acids. Germline V gene data show CDR1 as SGHRS and CDR2 as YFSETQ. V gave up 3 bases and J gave up 7 bases; unmatched junction bases: 7. CDR3 sequence: CASSSDFSGRNEQFF. The CDR3 DNA follows: TGCGCCAGCAGCTCCGACTTTAGCGGGAGGAATGAGCAGTTCTTC.

The chain links TRBV18 to TRBJ2-7; 8 positions agree with TRBD1. With V trimmed by 7 bases and J by 2 bases, 4 bases remained unmatched. The CDR3 length is 13 residues. Germline V lookup: CDR1 KGHSH, CDR2 LQKENI. CDR3 DNA sequence: TGTGCCAGCTACGGGACAGGCCCCTACGAGCAGTACTTC. This encodes CASYGTGPYEQYF.